The 9 T cell receptor beta chains listed next were all sequenced from one sample in a study of T cell repertoires in cytomegalovirus infection. No cognate antigen is known for these TCRs. Each CDR3 protein gets one entry after TCRdb re-called the reads with MiXCR. The sample has roughly 120,000 distinct CDR3 sequences, around 31% seen once. The sequences come from CD8+ T cells from cultured PBMCs, collected from culture after CMV antigen stimulation. The receptors stem from a human donor in good health (CMV status not recorded). Some clones in this sample may be carry-over from other donors' samples.

This clonotype was observed many times. The chain recombines TRBV5-5 with TRBJ2-1; 8 bases fit TRBD1. The CDR3 totals 15 residues. The junction had 11 bases not matched to a gene; V was cut back by 4 bases and J by 8 bases. The germline CDR1 and CDR2 sequences are SGHKS and YYEKEE (reference sequence). The CDR3 spells CASSLWTSGGHEQFF. Here the CDR3 DNA reads TGTGCCAGCAGCCTATGGACATCAGGGGGCCATGAGCAGTTCTTC.

A remark on this clonotype: One end of the junction fails to match germline, which may point to a read error. The rearrangement joins TRBV11-2 to TRBJ2-4; perhaps TRBD2 as D (7 bases). The germline V gene has CDR1 SGHAT and CDR2 FQNNGV. CDR3 length: 11 residues. The CDR3 nucleotides read TGTGCCAGCAGCTCTTGGAGGGGGAGGGGCTTC. Protein product: CASSSWRGRGF.

This clonotype occurred once. Here the CDR3 DNA reads TGCAGTGCTAGAGAGGGGGGGAACACTGAAGCTTTCTTT. It encodes CSAREGGNTEAFF. The V and J genes are TRBV20-1 and TRBJ1-1; perhaps TRBD1 as D (5 bases). Germline values: CDR1 DFQATT, CDR2 SNEGSKA (reference sequence). V shed 0 bases and J shed 1 base, with 6 bases lying between them. The length of the CDR3 is 13 residues.

J is TRBJ1-6 and V is TRBV19; TRBD1 matches at 7 bases. The J segment lost 8 bases and the V segment lost 4 bases, leaving 11 bases of the junction unmatched. The CDR3 is made up of 16 amino acids. Germline loops: CDR1 LNHDA, CDR2 SQIVND (reference sequence). This CDR3 is CASSTLGQDTYSPLHF. The CDR3 nucleotides are TGTGCCAGTAGTACCCTCGGACAGGACACCTATTCACCCCTCCACTTT.

This clonotype was found a few times. Here the CDR3 DNA reads TGCAGTGCTAGAGCGCGGACAGGCACAGATACGCAGTATTTT. Amino acid sequence: CSARARTGTDTQYF. This rearrangement joins TRBV20-1 to TRBJ2-3; D may be TRBD1 (6 bases). CDR3 size: 14 residues. V dropped 1 base and J dropped 1 base, with 9 bases sitting between them. From germline, CDR1 is DFQATT and CDR2 SNEGSKA (reference sequence).

This clonotype has at least ten counts. V usage is TRBV6-2 or TRBV6-3 and J usage is TRBJ1-1; no reliable D call. Per the germline V gene, CDR1 is MNHEY and CDR2 is SVGEGT. The V gene lost 6 bases and the J gene lost 5 bases, with 19 bases spanning the gap. The CDR3 runs to 15 residues. CDR3 coding DNA: TGTGCCAGCAGCCATTCGTGGGCAACCGGGACTGAAGCTTTCTTT. Amino acids: CASSHSWATGTEAFF.

The rearrangement uses TRBV19 and TRBJ2-1; TRBD2 matches 11 bases. The germline V gene has CDR1 LNHDA and CDR2 SQIVND (reference sequence). V gave up 7 bases and J gave up 7 bases; unmatched junction bases: 9. This CDR3 has 15 amino acids. In nucleotides, the CDR3 is TGTGCCAGTAAAGACGTAGCGGGGGGGCTTAATGAGCAGTTCTTC. This gives the protein CASKDVAGGLNEQFF.

The chain uses TRBV5-5 and TRBJ1-4; D not resolved. CDR1 and CDR2 (germline): SGHKS, YYEKEE (reference sequence). The CDR3 is made up of 16 amino acids. V lost 3 bases and J 3 bases, leaving 15 bases between the germline ends. The DNA of the CDR3 is TGTGCCAGCAGCTGGAGAGAGATGGTAGCTAATGAAAAACTGTTTTTT. It translates to CASSWREMVANEKLFF.

This clonotype was detected only a few times. The gene calls are TRBV28 and TRBJ1-3; D gene uncertain. V lost 3 bases and J 0 bases, leaving 15 bases between the germline ends. The CDR3 is 17 amino acids. From germline, CDR1 is MDHEN and CDR2 SYDVKM. DNA of the CDR3: TGTGCCAGCAGTTTGATTACGACGCTCAACTCTGGAAACACCATATATTTT. This gives the protein CASSLITTLNSGNTIYF.